This TCR beta chain was found in a study of OX40 agonist ivuxolimab in advanced cancers. Study context: Of the participants, 40% had some prior anti-PD-1, anti-PD-L1 or anti-CTLA-4 therapy, which was allowed. Study-level results: Both CD4+ and CD8+ T cell populations in blood had undergone clonal expansion by week 6 at 0.1 to 3.0 mg/kg.

The CDR3 runs 11 residues. Germline V lookup: CDR1 GTSNPN, CDR2 SVGIG (reference sequence). V shed 2 bases and J shed 7 bases, with 9 bases lying between them. The table came from immunoSEQ multiplex PCR; TCRdb's copy has only in-frame clones and leaves some out. The data contain some 150,000 clones, roughly 91% of them singletons. To note about this clone: Antigen unknown.

This sequence joins TRBV30 and TRBJ2-7; unclear D gene. This specimen was CD4+ or CD8+ T cells sorted from blood, taken in a trial of the OX40 agonist ivuxolimab. The sequence was collected from an adult with an advanced solid tumor such as melanoma, head and neck, liver or kidney cancer. The CDR3: CAWSQSIEQYF. CDR3 in DNA: TGTGCCTGGAGTCAATCTATAGAGCAGTACTTC.